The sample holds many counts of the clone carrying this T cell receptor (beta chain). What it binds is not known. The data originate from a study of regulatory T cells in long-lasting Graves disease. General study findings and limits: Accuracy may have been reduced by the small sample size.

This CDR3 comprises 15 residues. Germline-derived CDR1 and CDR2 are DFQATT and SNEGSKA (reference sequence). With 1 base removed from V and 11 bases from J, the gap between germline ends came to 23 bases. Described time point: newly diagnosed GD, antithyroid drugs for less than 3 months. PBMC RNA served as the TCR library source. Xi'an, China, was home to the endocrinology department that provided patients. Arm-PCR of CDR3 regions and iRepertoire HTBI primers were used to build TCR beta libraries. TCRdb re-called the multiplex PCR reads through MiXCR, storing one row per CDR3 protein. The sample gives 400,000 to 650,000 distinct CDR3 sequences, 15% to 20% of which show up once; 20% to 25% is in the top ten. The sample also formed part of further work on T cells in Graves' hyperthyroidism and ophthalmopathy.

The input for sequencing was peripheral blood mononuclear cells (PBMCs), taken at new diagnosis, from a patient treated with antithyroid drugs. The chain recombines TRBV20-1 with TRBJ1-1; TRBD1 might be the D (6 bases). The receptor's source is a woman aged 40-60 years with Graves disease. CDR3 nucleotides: TGCAGTGCTAGAGGGGGAGACAGGTTCGGGTTGGATGCTTTCTTT. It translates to CSARGGDRFGLDAFF.